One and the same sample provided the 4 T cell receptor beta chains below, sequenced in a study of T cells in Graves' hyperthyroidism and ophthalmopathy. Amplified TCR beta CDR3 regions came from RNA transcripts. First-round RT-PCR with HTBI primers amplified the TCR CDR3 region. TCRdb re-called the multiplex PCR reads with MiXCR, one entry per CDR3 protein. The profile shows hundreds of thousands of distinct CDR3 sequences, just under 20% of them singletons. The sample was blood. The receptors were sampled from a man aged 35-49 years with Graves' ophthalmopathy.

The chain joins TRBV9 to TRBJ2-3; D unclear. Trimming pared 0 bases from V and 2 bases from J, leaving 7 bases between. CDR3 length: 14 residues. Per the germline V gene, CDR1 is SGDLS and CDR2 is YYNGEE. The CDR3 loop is CASSVEGITDTQYF. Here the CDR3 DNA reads TGTGCCAGCAGCGTAGAGGGCATCACAGATACGCAGTATTTT.

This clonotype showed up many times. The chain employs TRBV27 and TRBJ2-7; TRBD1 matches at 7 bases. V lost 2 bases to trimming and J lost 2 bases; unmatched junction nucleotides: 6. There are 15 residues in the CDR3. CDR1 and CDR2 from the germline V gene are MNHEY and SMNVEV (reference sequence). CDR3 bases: TGTGCCAGCAGTTTAAAACGGACAGGAGCCTACGAGCAGTACTTC. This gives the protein CASSLKRTGAYEQYF.

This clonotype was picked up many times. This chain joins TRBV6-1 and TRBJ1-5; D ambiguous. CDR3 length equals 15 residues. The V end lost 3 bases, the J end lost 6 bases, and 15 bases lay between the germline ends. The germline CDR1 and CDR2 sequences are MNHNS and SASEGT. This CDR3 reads CASSDEHGTAQPQHF. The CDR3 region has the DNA TGTGCCAGCAGTGACGAACACGGCACGGCTCAGCCCCAGCATTTT.

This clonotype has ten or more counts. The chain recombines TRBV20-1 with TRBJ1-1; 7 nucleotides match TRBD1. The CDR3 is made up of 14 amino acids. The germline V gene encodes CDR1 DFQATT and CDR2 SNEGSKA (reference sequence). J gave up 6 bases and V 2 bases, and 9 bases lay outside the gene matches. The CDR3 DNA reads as TGCAGTGCTAGAAACCAACAGGGGTACGCTGAAGCTTTCTTT. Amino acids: CSARNQQGYAEAFF.